The clone carrying this T cell receptor beta chain was found once. This table comes from immunoSEQ multiplex PCR, and its TCRdb copy is limited to in-frame clones, with some not included. This sample has about 64,000 clones, with roughly 80% found just once. This record belongs to a study of OX40 agonist ivuxolimab in advanced cancers. Overall study: Clinicians treated patients with ivuxolimab, an agonistic anti-OX40 (CD134) antibody.

From germline, CDR1 is SGHNT and CDR2 YENEEA. There are 13 residues in the CDR3. Trimming took 5 bases from V and 11 from J; bases not matched to a gene: 11. Blood was sampled at baseline, cycle 4 day 1, and cycle 7 day 1. The sequence was obtained from an adult with an advanced solid tumor such as melanoma, head and neck, liver or kidney cancer. The chain couples TRBV11-3 to TRBJ1-2; 7 bases are shared with TRBD1. The sample here was CD4+ or CD8+ T cells sorted from blood, taken in a trial of the OX40 agonist ivuxolimab. DNA for the CDR3: TGTGCCAGCAGCACAGGGGACCTCGCTGGGTACACCTTC. Amino acids: CASSTGDLAGYTF.